This entry lists 3 T cell receptor beta chains sequenced from one sample in a study of cytomegalovirus exposure and HLA in healthy donors. The table came from immunoSEQ multiplex PCR; TCRdb's copy has only in-frame clones and leaves some out. The sample lists over 200,000 clones; 70% to 90% were seen once. Material for sequencing was PBMCs. These receptors were obtained from a woman in her late teens or twenties in good health and CMV-seronegative.

This clone has more than one count but fewer than ten. This rearrangement joins TRBV6-5 to TRBJ1-2; 8 bases are a match to TRBD1. Germline V gene lookup returns CDR1 MNHEY and CDR2 SVGAGI. Unmatched junction bases numbered 3, after V lost 6 bases and J lost 0 bases. The CDR3 has 14 amino acids. The CDR3 loop is CASSPGGANYGYTF. The CDR3 bases are TGTGCCAGCAGCCCAGGGGGCGCTAACTATGGCTACACCTTC.

The chain uses TRBV4-1 and TRBJ2-5; a possible D gene is TRBD2 (6 bases). Trimming cost V 4 bases and J 5 bases, with 11 bases left between them. The V gene's germline CDR1 is MGHRA and CDR2 YSYEKL. The CDR3 extends over 13 amino acids. As DNA, the CDR3 is TGCGCCAGCAGCCTGGGAGGCGACGAGACCCAGTACTTC. Protein product: CASSLGGDETQYF.

The chain is built from TRBV6-5 and TRBJ2-7, with 10 bases aligning to TRBD1. V shed 3 bases, J shed 3 bases, and the junction held 2 bases outside the gene matches. CDR1 is MNHEY and CDR2 is SVGAGI in the germline V gene. The CDR3 spans 14 residues. The CDR3 sequence is CASSYGQGGYEQYF. The CDR3 DNA reads as TGTGCCAGCAGTTATGGACAGGGGGGCTACGAGCAGTACTTC.